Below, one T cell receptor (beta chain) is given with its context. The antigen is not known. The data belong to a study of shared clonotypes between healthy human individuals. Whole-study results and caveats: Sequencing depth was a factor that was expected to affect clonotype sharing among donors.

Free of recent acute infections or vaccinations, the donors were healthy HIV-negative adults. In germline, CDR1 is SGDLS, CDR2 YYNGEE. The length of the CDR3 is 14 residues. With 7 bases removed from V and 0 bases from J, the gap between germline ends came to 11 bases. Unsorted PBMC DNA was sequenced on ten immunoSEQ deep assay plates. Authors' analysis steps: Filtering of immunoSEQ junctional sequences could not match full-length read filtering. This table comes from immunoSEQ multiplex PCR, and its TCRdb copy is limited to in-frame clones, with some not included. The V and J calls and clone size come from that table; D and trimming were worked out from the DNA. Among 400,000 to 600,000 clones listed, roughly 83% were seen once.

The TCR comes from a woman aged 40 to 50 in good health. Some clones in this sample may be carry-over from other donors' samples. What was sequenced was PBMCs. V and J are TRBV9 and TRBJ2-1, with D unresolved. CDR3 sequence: CASLPALSYNEQFF. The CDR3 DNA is TGTGCCAGCCTCCCGGCTCTCTCCTACAATGAGCAGTTCTTC.